This T cell receptor (beta chain) was identified in a study of radiotherapy plus CTLA-4 blockade in lung cancer. As for this clone: Its antigen is currently unknown.

Repertoires were generated with immunoSEQ multiplex PCR, while TCRdb's copy carries only in-frame clones and drops some. The sample holds around 40,000 clones, about 70% seen once. Chemo-refractory metastatic non-small-cell lung cancer patients received focal radiation with ipilimumab CTLA-4 blockade. Study outcomes and limitations: Subsequent to radiotherapy plus ipilimumab, tumor-derived TCR clones underwent expansion in blood. Early blood T cell clone dynamics reportedly forecast response best, with interferon-beta.

CDR1 is MGHRA and CDR2 is YSYEKL in the germline V gene. There are 16 residues in the CDR3. V trimming: 0 bases; J trimming: 3 bases; junction bases outside the gene matches: 5. This sequence originates from a human donor with non-small cell lung cancer who had stable disease on radiotherapy plus ipilimumab. The chain uses TRBV4-1 and TRBJ2-5, with 9 nucleotides matching TRBD2. Source: peripheral blood, taken from a patient treated with radiotherapy plus ipilimumab. The CDR3 is CASSQDPGTSKETQYF. CDR3 in DNA: TGCGCCAGCAGCCAAGATCCCGGGACTAGCAAAGAGACCCAGTACTTC.